These 24 T cell receptor beta chains share one sample of origin, sequenced in a study of human T cells and chemical hapten exposure. The time point was: pre-sensitization, week 0. Treatment of the sample: therapeutic diphenylcyclopropenone sensitization with weekly scalp DPC. One entry per CDR3 protein results from TCRdb running MiXCR on the RACE reads. There are around 110,000 distinct CDR3 sequences in the sample; about 12% occur only once, and 1.6% lies in the top ten. Here the sequenced sample was whole blood, taken in connection with sensitization to the hapten diphenylcyclopropenone (DPC). These receptors came from a woman between 50 and 59 years old with alopecia areata. Some clones in this sample may be carry-over from other donors' samples.

This clonotype turned up a few times. The rearrangement uses TRBV19 and TRBJ1-6, with a possible D match to TRBD1 (6 bases). The V gene's germline CDR1 is LNHDA and CDR2 SQIVND (reference sequence). V was clipped by 6 bases and J by 9 bases, with 18 bases between them. This CDR3 contains 15 residues. The CDR3 reads CASSTPGDGGSPLHF. CDR3 bases: TGTGCCAGTAGCACACCAGGGGATGGCGGTTCACCCCTCCACTTT.

Details on this clonotype: Relative to the germline gene, one junction end is altered; a read error may explain this. The chain joins TRBV6-2 or TRBV6-3 to TRBJ1-5, with D uncertain. In germline, CDR1 is MNHEY, CDR2 SVGEGT. This CDR3 is 13 amino acids long. The CDR3 nucleotides read TGTGCCAGCAGACCCGATAACAACCAGCCCCAGCATTTC. It codes for CASRPDNNQPQHF.

The rearrangement links TRBV28 to TRBJ1-6, with TRBD1 matching 7 bases. J lost 11 bases, V lost 5 bases, and 12 bases had no gene match. The CDR3 contains 15 residues. Germline values: CDR1 MDHEN, CDR2 SYDVKM. The chain's CDR3 is CASSPTGQIEAPLHF. CDR3 in DNA: TGTGCCAGCAGTCCTACGGGACAGATCGAGGCACCCCTCCACTTT.

The chain recombines TRBV28 with TRBJ1-1; possible D gene TRBD1, 5 bases. CDR1 and CDR2 (germline): MDHEN, SYDVKM. V shed 8 bases and J shed 8 bases, with 15 bases lying between them. This CDR3 comprises 12 residues. CDR3: CASRTTGTEAFF. The DNA of the CDR3 is TGTGCCAGCCGAACAACCGGGACGGAAGCTTTCTTT. Using reference TRBV28 and TRBJ1-1 for the parts outside the CDR3, the full variable domain is DVKVTQSSRYLVKRTGEKVFLECVQDMDHENMFWYRQDPGLGLRLIYFSYDVKMKEKGDIPEGYSVSREKKERFSLILESASTNQTSMYLCASRTTGTEAFFGQGTRLTVV.

The rearrangement uses TRBV18 and TRBJ1-6; TRBD1 aligns across 10 bases. After removal of 4 bases from V and 9 bases from J, the junction contained 3 bases not matched to a gene. CDR1 is KGHSH, CDR2 LQKENI, per germline. This CDR3 is built from 14 residues. CDR3 DNA: TGTGCCAGCTCACAGGACAGGGGGAGTTCACCCCTCCACTTT. Its protein is CASSQDRGSSPLHF.

This clonotype was found a few times. The V gene is TRBV20-1, the J gene TRBJ2-1; 10 nucleotides align to TRBD2. CDR3 length equals 15 residues. The V gene end was trimmed by 6 bases and the J gene end by 1 base; junction bases not matched to a gene: 6. Per the germline V gene, CDR1 is DFQATT and CDR2 is SNEGSKA (reference sequence). CDR3 sequence reads: CSARGLAESYNEQFF. For the CDR3, the DNA is TGCAGTGCCCGAGGACTAGCGGAATCCTACAATGAGCAGTTCTTC.

The genes are TRBV5-1 and TRBJ2-5, with 8 bases fitting TRBD2. J gave up 5 bases and V 1 base, and 10 bases lay outside the gene matches. Per germline, CDR1 SGHRS and CDR2 YFSETQ. The CDR3 consists of 16 residues. CDR3 in amino acids: CASSLPSGSPLETQYF. Here the CDR3 DNA reads TGCGCCAGCAGCTTGCCAAGCGGGAGCCCTCTGGAGACCCAGTACTTC.

This clonotype has a handful of counts. The J gene is TRBJ2-5, the V gene TRBV7-9; TRBD1 matches 7 bases. Germline V gene data show CDR1 as SEHNR and CDR2 as FQNEAQ (reference sequence). With V trimmed by 5 bases and J by 2 bases, 5 bases remained unmatched. CDR3 length: 14 residues. CDR3 protein: CASSVRDRQETQYF. CDR3 bases: TGTGCCAGCAGCGTAAGGGACAGACAAGAGACCCAGTACTTC.

This clonotype was seen at least ten times. The V call is TRBV6-5, the J call TRBJ2-1; D uncertain. Germline V CDR1 and CDR2: MNHEY, SVGAGI. This CDR3 is built from 12 residues. V dropped 1 base and J dropped 6 bases, with 4 bases sitting between them. The CDR3 sequence: CASSYWGNEQFF. As DNA, the CDR3 is TGTGCCAGCAGTTACTGGGGCAATGAGCAGTTCTTC.

This clonotype was seen many times. CDR3 sequence: CASTSGQGANSPLHF. In nucleotides, the CDR3 is TGTGCCAGCACCTCCGGACAGGGGGCAAATTCACCCCTCCACTTT. The chain carries TRBV6-2 or TRBV6-3 and TRBJ1-6; 11 bases align to TRBD1. The V gene end was trimmed by 7 bases and the J gene end by 7 bases; junction bases not matched to a gene: 6. CDR3 length: 15 residues. Germline CDR1 and CDR2: MNHEY and SVGEGT.

This clonotype was counted only a few times. The V call is TRBV5-5, the J call TRBJ2-3, with unresolved D. The CDR3 is 16 residues long. The ends were cut back, 0 bases at V and 1 base at J, with 12 bases in the middle. The V gene's germline CDR1 is SGHKS and CDR2 YYEKEE (reference sequence). The CDR3 bases are TGTGCCAGCAGCTTGGGGACCGCCGTGGGCACAGATACGCAGTATTTT. Translating it yields CASSLGTAVGTDTQYF.

This clonotype has more than one count but fewer than ten. The chain links TRBV20-1 to TRBJ1-1, with D perhaps TRBD1 (5 bases). V was clipped by 6 bases and J by 0 bases, with 14 bases between them. The CDR3 has 14 residues. From germline, CDR1 is DFQATT and CDR2 SNEGSKA (reference sequence). This CDR3 reads CSARGMRVNTEAFF. As DNA, the CDR3 is TGCAGTGCCCGGGGCATGAGGGTGAACACTGAAGCTTTCTTT.

The V and J genes are TRBV19 and TRBJ1-5; D is undetermined. The CDR3 covers 14 residues. V dropped 3 bases and J dropped 4 bases, with 10 bases sitting between them. The germline V gene encodes CDR1 LNHDA and CDR2 SQIVND (reference sequence). The CDR3 region is CASSMVDSNQPQHF. CDR3 nucleotide sequence: TGTGCCAGTAGTATGGTAGACTCAAATCAGCCCCAGCATTTT.

This clonotype was observed a handful of times. J is TRBJ1-5 and V is TRBV20-1, with D possibly TRBD1 on 5 matching bases. The germline gives CDR1 DFQATT, CDR2 SNEGSKA (reference sequence). V lost 1 base to trimming and J lost 5 bases, with 15 bases between them. The CDR3 spans 15 residues. The CDR3 DNA reads as TGCAGTGCTAGAGTGCCGAACAGGTCCGATCAGCCCCAGCATTTT. Its translation is CSARVPNRSDQPQHF.

This chain joins TRBV28 and TRBJ2-5; 7 bases agree with TRBD1. V dropped 4 bases and J dropped 9; count of bases not matched to a gene: 5. The CDR3 length is 12 residues. Germline CDR1 MDHEN, CDR2 SYDVKM. CDR3 residues: CASSSGTGAQYF. CDR3 coding DNA: TGTGCCAGCAGTTCAGGTACAGGGGCCCAGTACTTC. Full variable domain (remainder filled in from reference TRBV28 and TRBJ2-5): DVKVTQSSRYLVKRTGEKVFLECVQDMDHENMFWYRQDPGLGLRLIYFSYDVKMKEKGDIPEGYSVSREKKERFSLILESASTNQTSMYLCASSSGTGAQYFGPGTRLLVL.

The chain carries TRBV2 and TRBJ2-5; the D gene is possibly TRBD1 (6 bases). This CDR3 spans 15 amino acids. The germline V gene encodes CDR1 SNHLY and CDR2 FYNNEI. Trimming removed 5 bases from V and 1 base from J, with 14 bases in between. The CDR3 protein is CASSPRGTFQETQYF. The CDR3, as DNA: TGTGCCAGCAGTCCCAGGGGAACTTTCCAAGAGACCCAGTACTTC.

This clonotype has only a few counts. V and J are TRBV12-3 or TRBV12-4 and TRBJ2-5; 7 nucleotides agree with TRBD1. The CDR3 consists of 14 residues. J was trimmed by 4 bases and V by 3 bases; bases with no gene match: 5. The DNA of the CDR3 is TGTGCCAGCAGTTTTAGGCCAGGGGGAGAGACCCAGTACTTC. It yields the protein CASSFRPGGETQYF.

The CDR3 here is CASSYYRGRTEAFF. The CDR3 DNA is TGTGCCAGCAGCTACTACAGGGGTAGGACTGAAGCTTTCTTT. The chain employs TRBV7-8 and TRBJ1-1; 7 bases map to TRBD1. The length of the CDR3 is 14 residues. V was pared by 4 bases and J by 5 bases, with 7 bases of the junction left unmatched. In germline, CDR1 is SGHVS, CDR2 FQNEAQ.

This clonotype was counted between two and nine times. This chain joins TRBV5-5 and TRBJ2-5; D is unclear. CDR1 and CDR2 from the germline V gene are SGHKS and YYEKEE (reference sequence). Trimming stripped 0 bases from V and 6 bases from J, with 6 bases between. The CDR3 is 12 residues long. The CDR3 nucleotides are TGTGCCAGCAGCTTGGAAGGGAAGACCCAGTACTTC. Translation gives CASSLEGKTQYF.

The rearrangement joins TRBV7-2 to TRBJ2-3; 12 nucleotides line up with TRBD2. The J segment lost 5 bases and the V segment lost 5 bases, leaving 5 bases of the junction unmatched. The germline CDR1 and CDR2 sequences are SGHTA and FQGNSA. This CDR3 region has 15 residues. CDR3 nucleotides: TGTGCCAGCAGCAAACCGGGACTAGCGGGAGATACGCAGTATTTT. As protein: CASSKPGLAGDTQYF.

A few counts support this clonotype. V is TRBV7-9 and J is TRBJ2-5, with D perhaps being TRBD1 or TRBD2 (5 bases each). This CDR3 has 16 residues. CDR1 and CDR2 (germline): SEHNR, FQNEAQ (reference sequence). The germline V and J ends were trimmed by 5 bases and 1 base, with 17 bases remaining between them. The DNA for the CDR3 is TGTGCCAGCAGCCTCCTCGGGGCGGAAAGCCAAGAGACCCAGTACTTC. Its translation is CASSLLGAESQETQYF.

In this sample, this clonotype turned up many times. The chain joins TRBV11-2 to TRBJ1-1, with D hard to call. The CDR3 length is 14 residues. The germline V gene encodes CDR1 SGHAT and CDR2 FQNNGV. The V end was cut by 2 bases, the J end by 0 bases, with 7 bases between. The CDR3 region is CASSLPQMNTEAFF. The DNA for the CDR3 is TGTGCCAGCAGCTTACCGCAGATGAACACTGAAGCTTTCTTT.

In its sample, this clonotype was seen a few times. The CDR3 spells CASSLGLRAVPYEQYF. CDR3 coding DNA: TGTGCCAGCAGCTTAGGTCTCCGGGCTGTTCCCTACGAGCAGTACTTC. This chain connects TRBV7-8 to TRBJ2-7; no definite D call. The V gene lost 1 base and the J gene lost 2 bases, with 15 bases spanning the gap. This CDR3 comprises 16 residues. Looked up from germline, CDR1 is SGHVS and CDR2 is FQNEAQ.

The sample holds a few counts of this clonotype. This chain connects TRBV21-1 to TRBJ2-3. TRBV21-1 is a pseudogene. The CDR3 loop spans 16 amino acids. The CDR3 loop reads CASSTLELGRTDTQYF. As DNA, the CDR3 is TGTGCCAGCAGCACGTTAGAGTTAGGTCGCACAGATACGCAGTATTTT.